This TCR beta chain was retrieved from a study of blood T cell repertoires in COVID-19. In the study overall: COVID-19 samples, acute and convalescent, were from the United States, Italy and Spain.

CDR3 length: 16 residues. V lost 0 bases and J 0 bases, leaving 11 bases between the germline ends. Germline CDR1 MNHEY, CDR2 SVGAGI. The method was immunoSEQ multiplex PCR; TCRdb's version includes in-frame clones alone and lacks a portion of them. The sample includes about 140,000 clones, 75% to 90% of them seen just once. This clonotype was sampled from a woman older than 75 with acute or convalescent COVID-19. Sample: peripheral blood. The chain recombines TRBV6-5 with TRBJ1-2; perhaps TRBD1 as D (6 bases). CDR3 sequence: CASSYSGTHTNYGYTF. In nucleotides, the CDR3 is TGTGCCAGCAGTTACTCAGGGACACATACTAACTATGGCTACACCTTC.